This T cell receptor (beta chain) was documented in a study of CD8+ T cells in alopecia areata. Study-level information: Disease severity was quantified as SALT score of affected scalp area. Points from the study as a whole: Scalp sequencing captures resident alphabeta T cells of normal skin too.

Extracted RNA was reverse transcribed into cDNA, the sequencing template. Profiled with immunoSEQ multiplex PCR; TCRdb holds only in-frame clones, not every one. Among about 220,000 clones listed, 50% to 60% were seen once. The V and J ends lost 8 bases and 8 bases respectively, with 12 bases between them. This CDR3 has 11 amino acids. Germline-derived CDR1 and CDR2 are ENHRY and SYGVKD. The treatment: oral pan-JAK inhibitor, 5-10 mg twice daily. As concerns this clone: Antigen unknown.

Material: CD4+ T cells sorted from blood, obtained at week 4, from a patient treated with tofacitinib. This TCR was recovered from a human donor with alopecia areata. This sequence joins TRBV10-3 and TRBJ1-1; D uncertain. CDR3 coding DNA: TGTGCCATCCTGACAAGCCGAGAAGCTTTCTTT. Protein product: CAILTSREAFF.